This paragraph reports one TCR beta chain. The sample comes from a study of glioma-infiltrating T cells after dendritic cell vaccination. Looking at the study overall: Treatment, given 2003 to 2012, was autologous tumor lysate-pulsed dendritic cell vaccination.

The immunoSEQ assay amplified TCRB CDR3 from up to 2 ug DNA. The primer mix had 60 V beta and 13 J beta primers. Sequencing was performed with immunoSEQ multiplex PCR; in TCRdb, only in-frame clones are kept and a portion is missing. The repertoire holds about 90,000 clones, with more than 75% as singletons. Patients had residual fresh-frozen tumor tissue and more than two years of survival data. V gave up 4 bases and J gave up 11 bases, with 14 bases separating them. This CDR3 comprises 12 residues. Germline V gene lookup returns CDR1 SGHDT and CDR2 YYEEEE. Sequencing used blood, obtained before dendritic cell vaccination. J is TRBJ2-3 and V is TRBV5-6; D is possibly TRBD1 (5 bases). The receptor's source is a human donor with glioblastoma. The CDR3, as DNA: TGTGCCAGCAGCCCCAGACAGCTTAGGCAGTATTTT. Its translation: CASSPRQLRQYF.